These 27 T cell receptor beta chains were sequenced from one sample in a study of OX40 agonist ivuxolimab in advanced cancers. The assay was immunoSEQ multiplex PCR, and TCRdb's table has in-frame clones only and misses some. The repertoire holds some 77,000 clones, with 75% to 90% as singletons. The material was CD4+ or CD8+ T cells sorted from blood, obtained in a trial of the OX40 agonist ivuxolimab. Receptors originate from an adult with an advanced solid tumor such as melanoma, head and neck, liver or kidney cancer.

CDR3 bases: TGCGCCAGCAGCCAAGAATACGGGGAGACCCAGTACTTC. Protein sequence: CASSQEYGETQYF. The chain carries TRBV4-1 and TRBJ2-5; D is unclear. Trimming removed 0 bases at V and 5 bases at J, with 7 bases between. This CDR3 is 13 amino acids long. Germline V lookup: CDR1 MGHRA, CDR2 YSYEKL.

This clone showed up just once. CDR3 sequence reads: CASSLQGGENQPQHF. The CDR3 bases are TGCGCCAGCAGCCTCCAGGGCGGGGAGAATCAGCCCCAGCATTTT. This chain connects TRBV5-1 to TRBJ1-5; tentatively, D is TRBD1 (5 bases). The CDR3 loop spans 15 amino acids. CDR1 SGHRS and CDR2 YFSETQ come from the germline V gene. Trimming took off 4 bases at V and 4 bases at J, with 15 bases between the two ends.

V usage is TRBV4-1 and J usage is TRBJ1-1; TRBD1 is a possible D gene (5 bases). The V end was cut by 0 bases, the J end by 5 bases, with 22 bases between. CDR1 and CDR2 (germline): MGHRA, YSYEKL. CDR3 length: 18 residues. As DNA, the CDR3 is TGCGCCAGCAGCCAAGATCCGTCCCAGGGAGCCGCGGGGACTGAAGCTTTCTTT. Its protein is CASSQDPSQGAAGTEAFF.

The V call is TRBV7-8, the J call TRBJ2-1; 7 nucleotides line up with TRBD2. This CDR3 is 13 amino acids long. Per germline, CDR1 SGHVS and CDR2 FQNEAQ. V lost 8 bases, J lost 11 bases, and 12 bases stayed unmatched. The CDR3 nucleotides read TGTGCCAGCGGACTCTCTCTAGCGGAGCAGCAGTTCTTC. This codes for CASGLSLAEQQFF.

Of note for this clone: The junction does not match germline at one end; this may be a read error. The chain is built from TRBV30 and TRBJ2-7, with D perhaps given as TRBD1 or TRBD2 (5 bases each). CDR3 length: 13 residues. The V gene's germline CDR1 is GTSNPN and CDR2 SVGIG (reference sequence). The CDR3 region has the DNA TGTGCCTGGAGTGTGGGGACCTCCAACGAGCAGTACTTC. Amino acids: CAWSVGTSNEQYF.

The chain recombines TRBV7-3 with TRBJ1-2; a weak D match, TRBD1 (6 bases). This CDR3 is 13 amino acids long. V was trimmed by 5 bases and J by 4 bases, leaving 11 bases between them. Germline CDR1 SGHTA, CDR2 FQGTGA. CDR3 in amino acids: CASSREGGYGYTF. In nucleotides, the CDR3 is TGTGCCAGCAGCAGGGAAGGGGGCTATGGCTACACCTTC. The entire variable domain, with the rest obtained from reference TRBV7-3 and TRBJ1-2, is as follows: GAGVSQTPSNKVTEKGKYVELRCDPISGHTALYWYRQSLGQGPEFLIYFQGTGAADDSGLPNDRFFAVRPEGSVSTLKIQRTERGDSAVYLCASSREGGYGYTFGSGTRLTVV.

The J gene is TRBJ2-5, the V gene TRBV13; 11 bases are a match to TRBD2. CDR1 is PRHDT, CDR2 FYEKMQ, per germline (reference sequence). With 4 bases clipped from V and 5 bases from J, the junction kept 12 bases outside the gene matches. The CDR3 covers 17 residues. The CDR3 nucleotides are TGTGCCAGCAGCTCCGGGGTATTAGCGGGAGGGGGCGAGACCCAGTACTTC. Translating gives CASSSGVLAGGGETQYF.

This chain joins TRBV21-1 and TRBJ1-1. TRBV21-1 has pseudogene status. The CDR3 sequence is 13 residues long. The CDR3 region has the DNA TGTGCCAGCACCTATCTTGGGGGTGCTAAAGCTTTCTTT. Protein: CASTYLGGAKAFF.

This CDR3 reads CASSAGLAGGLDNEQFF. The CDR3 DNA sequence: TGTGCCAGCAGCGCGGGACTAGCGGGAGGGCTTGACAATGAGCAGTTCTTC. V gene TRBV11-2 combines with J gene TRBJ2-1; 16 positions agree with TRBD2. Germline V CDR1 and CDR2: SGHAT, FQNNGV. V was clipped by 5 bases and J by 5 bases; unmatched bases: 6. This CDR3 has 17 residues.

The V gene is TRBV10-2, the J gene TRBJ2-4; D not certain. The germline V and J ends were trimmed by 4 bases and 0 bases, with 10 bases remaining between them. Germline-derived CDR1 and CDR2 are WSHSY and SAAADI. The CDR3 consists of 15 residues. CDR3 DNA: TGCGCCAGCAGTGGGATGACTCTAGCCAAAAACATTCAGTACTTC. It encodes CASSGMTLAKNIQYF.

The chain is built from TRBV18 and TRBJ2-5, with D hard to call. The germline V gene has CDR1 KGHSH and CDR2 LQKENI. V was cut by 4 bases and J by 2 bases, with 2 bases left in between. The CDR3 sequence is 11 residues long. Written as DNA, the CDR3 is TGTGCCAGCTCACTTCAAGAGACCCAGTACTTC. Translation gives CASSLQETQYF.

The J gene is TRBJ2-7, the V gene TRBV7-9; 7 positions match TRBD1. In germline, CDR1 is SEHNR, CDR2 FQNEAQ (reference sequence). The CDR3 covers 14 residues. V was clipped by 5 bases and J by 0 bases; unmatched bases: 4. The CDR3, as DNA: TGTGCCAGCAGCCGGGGACAGAACTCCTACGAGCAGTACTTC. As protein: CASSRGQNSYEQYF.

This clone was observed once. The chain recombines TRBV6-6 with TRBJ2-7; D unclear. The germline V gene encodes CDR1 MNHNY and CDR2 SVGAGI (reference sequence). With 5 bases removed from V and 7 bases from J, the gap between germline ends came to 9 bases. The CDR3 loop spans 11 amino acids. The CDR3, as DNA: TGTGCCAGCAGTACCATGGGGGAGCAGTACTTC. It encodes CASSTMGEQYF.

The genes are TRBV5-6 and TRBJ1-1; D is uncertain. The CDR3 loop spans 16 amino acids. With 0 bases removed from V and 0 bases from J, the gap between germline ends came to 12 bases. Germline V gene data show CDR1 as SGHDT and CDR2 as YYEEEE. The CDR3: CASSLAARSLNTEAFF. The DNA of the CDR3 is TGTGCCAGCAGCTTGGCCGCTCGGAGCCTGAACACTGAAGCTTTCTTT. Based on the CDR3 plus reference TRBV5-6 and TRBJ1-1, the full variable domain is DAGVTQSPTHLIKTRGQQVTLRCSPKSGHDTVSWYQQALGQGPQFIFQYYEEEERQRGNFPDRFSGHQFPNYSSELNVNALLLGDSALYLCASSLAARSLNTEAFFGQGTRLTVV.

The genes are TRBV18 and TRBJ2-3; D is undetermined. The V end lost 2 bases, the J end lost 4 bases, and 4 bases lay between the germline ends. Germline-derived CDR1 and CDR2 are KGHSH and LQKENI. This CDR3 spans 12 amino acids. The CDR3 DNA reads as TGTGCCAGCTCACCAAGGGCAGATACGCAGTATTTT. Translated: CASSPRADTQYF.

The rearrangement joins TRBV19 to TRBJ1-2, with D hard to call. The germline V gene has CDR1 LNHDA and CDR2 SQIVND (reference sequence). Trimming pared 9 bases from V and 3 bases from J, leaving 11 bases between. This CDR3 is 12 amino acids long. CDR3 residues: CASSPGDYGYTF. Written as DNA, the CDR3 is TGTGCCAGCTCTCCGGGTGACTATGGCTACACCTTC. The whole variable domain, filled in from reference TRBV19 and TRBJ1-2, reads DGGITQSPKYLFRKEGQNVTLSCEQNLNHDAMYWYRQDPGQGLRLIYYSQIVNDFQKGDIAEGYSVSREKKESFPLTVTSAQKNPTAFYLCASSPGDYGYTFGSGTRLTVV.

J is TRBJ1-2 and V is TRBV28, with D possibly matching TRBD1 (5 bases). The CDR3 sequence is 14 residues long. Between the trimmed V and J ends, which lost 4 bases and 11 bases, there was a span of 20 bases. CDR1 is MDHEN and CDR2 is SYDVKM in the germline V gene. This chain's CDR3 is CASSSGARGVRYTF. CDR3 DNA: TGTGCCAGCAGTTCCGGGGCCCGTGGTGTGAGGTACACCTTC.

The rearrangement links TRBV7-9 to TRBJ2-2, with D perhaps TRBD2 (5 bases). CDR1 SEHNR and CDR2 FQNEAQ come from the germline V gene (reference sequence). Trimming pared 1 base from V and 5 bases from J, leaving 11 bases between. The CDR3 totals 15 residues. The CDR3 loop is CASSLGTSRTGELFF. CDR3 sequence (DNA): TGTGCCAGCAGCTTAGGAACTAGTCGGACCGGGGAGCTGTTTTTT.

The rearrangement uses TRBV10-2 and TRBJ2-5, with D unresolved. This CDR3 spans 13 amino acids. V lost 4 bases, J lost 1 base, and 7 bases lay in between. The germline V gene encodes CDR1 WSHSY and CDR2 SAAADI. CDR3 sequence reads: CASSVQVQETQYF. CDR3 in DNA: TGCGCCAGCAGTGTTCAGGTCCAAGAGACCCAGTACTTC.

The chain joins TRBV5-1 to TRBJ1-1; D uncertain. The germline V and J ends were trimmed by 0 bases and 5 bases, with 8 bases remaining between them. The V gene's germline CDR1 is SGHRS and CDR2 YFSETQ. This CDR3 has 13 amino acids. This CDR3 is CASSLELVTEAFF. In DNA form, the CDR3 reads TGCGCCAGCAGCTTGGAGTTGGTTACTGAAGCTTTCTTT. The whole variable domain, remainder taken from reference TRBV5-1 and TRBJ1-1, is KAGVTQTPRYLIKTRGQQVTLSCSPISGHRSVSWYQQTPGQGLQFLFEYFSETQRNKGNFPGRFSGRQFSNSRSEMNVSTLELGDSALYLCASSLELVTEAFFGQGTRLTVV.

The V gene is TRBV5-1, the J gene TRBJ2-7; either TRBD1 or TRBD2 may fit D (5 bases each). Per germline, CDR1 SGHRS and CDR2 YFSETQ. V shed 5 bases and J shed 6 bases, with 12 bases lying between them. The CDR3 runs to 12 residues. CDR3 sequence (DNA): TGCGCCAGCAGTGGGGGTGTACTCGAGCAGTACTTC. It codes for CASSGGVLEQYF. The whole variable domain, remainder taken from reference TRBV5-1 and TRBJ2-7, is KAGVTQTPRYLIKTRGQQVTLSCSPISGHRSVSWYQQTPGQGLQFLFEYFSETQRNKGNFPGRFSGRQFSNSRSEMNVSTLELGDSALYLCASSGGVLEQYFGPGTRLTVT.

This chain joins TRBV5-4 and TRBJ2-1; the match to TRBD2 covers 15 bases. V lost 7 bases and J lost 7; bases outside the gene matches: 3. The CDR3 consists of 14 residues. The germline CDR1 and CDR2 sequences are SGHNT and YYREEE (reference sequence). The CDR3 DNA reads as TGTGCCAGCTATGGGACTAGCGGGAGGAATGAGCAGTTCTTC. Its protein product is CASYGTSGRNEQFF.

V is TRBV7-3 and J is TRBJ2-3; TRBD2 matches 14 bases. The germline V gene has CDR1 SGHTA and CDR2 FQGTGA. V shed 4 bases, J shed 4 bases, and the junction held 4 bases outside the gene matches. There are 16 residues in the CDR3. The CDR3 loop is CASSSGTSGGPDTQYF. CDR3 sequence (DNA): TGTGCCAGCAGCTCCGGGACTAGCGGGGGCCCAGATACGCAGTATTTT.

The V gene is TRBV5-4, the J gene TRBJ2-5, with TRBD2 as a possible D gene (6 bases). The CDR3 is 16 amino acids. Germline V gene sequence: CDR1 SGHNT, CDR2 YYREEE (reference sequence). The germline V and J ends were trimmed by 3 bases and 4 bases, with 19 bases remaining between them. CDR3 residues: CASSSRLERRGETQYF. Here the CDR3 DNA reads TGTGCCAGCAGCTCCCGACTGGAACGGAGGGGAGAGACCCAGTACTTC.

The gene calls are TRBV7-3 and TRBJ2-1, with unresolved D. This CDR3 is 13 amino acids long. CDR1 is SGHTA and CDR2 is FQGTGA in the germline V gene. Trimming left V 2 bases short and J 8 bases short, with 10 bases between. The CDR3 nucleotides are TGTGCCAGCAGCTTACAGGTTCGTTATGAGCAGTTCTTC. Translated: CASSLQVRYEQFF.

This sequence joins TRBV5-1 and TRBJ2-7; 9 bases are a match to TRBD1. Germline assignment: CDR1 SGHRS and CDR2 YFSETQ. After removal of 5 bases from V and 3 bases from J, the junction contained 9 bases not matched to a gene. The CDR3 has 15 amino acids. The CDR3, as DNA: TGCGCCAGCAGATTAGCCGGGACAGGGATCTACGAGCAGTACTTC. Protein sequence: CASRLAGTGIYEQYF.

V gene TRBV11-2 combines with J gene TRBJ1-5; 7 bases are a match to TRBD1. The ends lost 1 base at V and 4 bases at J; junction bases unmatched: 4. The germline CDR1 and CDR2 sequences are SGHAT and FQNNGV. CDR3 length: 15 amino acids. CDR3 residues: CASSLGDSHNQPQHF. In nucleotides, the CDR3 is TGTGCCAGCAGCTTAGGGGACAGCCATAATCAGCCCCAGCATTTT. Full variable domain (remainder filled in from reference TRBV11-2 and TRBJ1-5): EAGVAQSPRYKIIEKRQSVAFWCNPISGHATLYWYQQILGQGPKLLIQFQNNGVVDDSQLPKDRFSAERLKGVDSTLKIQPAKLEDSAVYLCASSLGDSHNQPQHFGDGTRLSIL.